The 25 T cell receptor beta chains in this list originate from one sample, sequenced in a study of blood T cell repertoires in COVID-19. Profiling relied on immunoSEQ multiplex PCR, and the TCRdb table lists in-frame clones only, not all of them. Of roughly 46,000 clones detected, roughly 80% appear once; the ten largest clones hold approximately 7.4%. Input material: peripheral blood. These receptor sequences come from a man in his sixties with active COVID-19.

The chain is built from TRBV10-3 and TRBJ2-7; tentative D call: TRBD2 (5 bases). The V and J ends lost 8 bases and 4 bases respectively, with 18 bases between them. This CDR3 is built from 14 residues. Germline assignment: CDR1 ENHRY and CDR2 SYGVKD. DNA of the CDR3: TGTGCCATCGGCGCGACGGGGAGACGATACGAGCAGTACTTC. Translating gives CAIGATGRRYEQYF.

V gene TRBV6-1 combines with J gene TRBJ2-1; TRBD2 is a possible D gene (7 bases). The germline CDR1 and CDR2 sequences are MNHNS and SASEGT. This CDR3 comprises 16 residues. Trimming pared 3 bases from V and 4 bases from J, leaving 16 bases between. This CDR3 reads CASSEVGEGVYNEQFF. The CDR3 region has the DNA TGTGCCAGCAGTGAGGTTGGGGAGGGGGTTTACAATGAGCAGTTCTTC.

The V and J genes are TRBV10-3 and TRBJ2-7; 7 bases align to TRBD1. CDR1 and CDR2 from the germline V gene are ENHRY and SYGVKD. With 0 bases clipped from V and 6 bases from J, the junction kept 5 bases outside the gene matches. The length of the CDR3 is 14 residues. CDR3 in amino acids: CAISESLRGSEQYF. The CDR3 DNA reads as TGTGCCATCAGTGAGTCACTCAGGGGGAGCGAGCAGTACTTC.

The chain is built from TRBV7-9 and TRBJ1-3, with 10 nucleotides matching TRBD1. The CDR3 runs to 17 residues. Germline CDR1 reads SEHNR; CDR2 reads FQNEAQ (reference sequence). The V segment lost 1 base and the J segment 2 bases; nucleotides outside the gene matches: 5. The CDR3 here is CASSLGQGAEAGNTIYF. The CDR3 nucleotides read TGTGCCAGCAGCTTAGGACAGGGGGCGGAGGCTGGAAACACCATATATTTT. Combining the CDR3 with reference TRBV7-9 and TRBJ1-3 gives the whole variable domain DTGVSQNPRHKITKRGQNVTFRCDPISEHNRLYWYRQTLGQGPEFLTYFQNEAQLEKSRLLSDRFSAERPKGSFSTLEIQRTEQGDSAMYLCASSLGQGAEAGNTIYFGEGSWLTVV.

The V call is TRBV7-9, the J call TRBJ1-5, with D unresolved. CDR3 length: 13 amino acids. V lost 4 bases, J lost 7 bases, and 11 bases lay in between. Germline V gene sequence: CDR1 SEHNR, CDR2 FQNEAQ (reference sequence). The CDR3 region is CASSSTGIQPQHF. CDR3 in DNA: TGTGCCAGCAGCTCGACGGGGATACAGCCCCAGCATTTT.

The chain couples TRBV11-2 to TRBJ2-7; D uncertain. This CDR3 region has 14 residues. The V gene's germline CDR1 is SGHAT and CDR2 FQNNGV. V dropped 3 bases and J dropped 2 bases, with 11 bases sitting between them. Written as DNA, the CDR3 is TGTGCCAGCAGCTTCATCCCGGAGACCTACGAGCAGTACTTC. Translation: CASSFIPETYEQYF.

This clone was recorded once. V usage is TRBV9 and J usage is TRBJ2-1; TRBD1 matches at 7 bases. The CDR3 has 15 residues. Looked up from germline, CDR1 is SGDLS and CDR2 is YYNGEE. Germline trimming cut 0 bases from V and 7 bases from J; bases unmatched to any gene: 7. Here the CDR3 DNA reads TGTGCCAGCAGCGTAGGGGACAGTCAATTAAATGAGCAGTTCTTC. It is translated as CASSVGDSQLNEQFF.

This rearrangement joins TRBV19 to TRBJ2-3, with TRBD2 matching over 10 bases. The CDR3 runs 15 residues. V dropped 10 bases and J dropped 2; count of bases not matched to a gene: 9. CDR1 and CDR2 (germline): LNHDA, SQIVND (reference sequence). For the CDR3, the DNA is TGTGCCACTATAAGGACTAGCGGAACCACAGATACGCAGTATTTT. It codes for CATIRTSGTTDTQYF.

The chain combines TRBV28 with TRBJ1-1; D uncertain. The germline V gene has CDR1 MDHEN and CDR2 SYDVKM. The germline V and J ends were trimmed by 6 bases and 0 bases, with 11 bases remaining between them. The CDR3 consists of 14 residues. The CDR3 reads CASSPLTVNTEAFF. The CDR3 DNA sequence: TGTGCCAGCAGCCCGCTAACGGTGAACACTGAAGCTTTCTTT.

The V call is TRBV5-4, the J call TRBJ2-3; maybe TRBD2 (5 bases). The ends were cut back, 0 bases at V and 1 base at J, with 9 bases in the middle. From germline, CDR1 is SGHNT and CDR2 YYREEE (reference sequence). The CDR3 is 15 residues long. CDR3 sequence (DNA): TGTGCCAGCAGCTTGGTGGAGGTGGGCACAGATACGCAGTATTTT. Translated, it gives CASSLVEVGTDTQYF.

The chain joins TRBV9 to TRBJ2-5, with 9 bases lining up with TRBD2. With 1 base clipped from V and 3 bases from J, the junction kept 13 bases outside the gene matches. Germline V lookup: CDR1 SGDLS, CDR2 YYNGEE. The CDR3 is made up of 18 amino acids. CDR3 nucleotide sequence: TGTGCCAGCAGCGTACCCAGCGGGGGGCCTGCTTCTAAAGAGACCCAGTACTTC. Translated, it gives CASSVPSGGPASKETQYF.

This chain joins TRBV6-5 and TRBJ2-2; TRBD1 might be the D (6 bases). The ends were cut back, 2 bases at V and 8 bases at J, with 9 bases in the middle. The germline V gene has CDR1 MNHEY and CDR2 SVGAGI. The CDR3 covers 13 residues. CDR3: CASSYQGPGELFF. CDR3 in DNA: TGTGCCAGCAGTTACCAGGGGCCGGGGGAGCTGTTTTTT.

This clone has a handful of counts. The chain recombines TRBV5-1 with TRBJ2-7; 8 bases fit TRBD1. The length of the CDR3 is 13 residues. Per germline, CDR1 SGHRS and CDR2 YFSETQ. J gave up 5 bases and V 4 bases, and 5 bases lay outside the gene matches. This CDR3 is CASSPTGEDEQYF. In nucleotides, the CDR3 is TGCGCCAGCAGCCCGACAGGGGAGGACGAGCAGTACTTC.

The genes are TRBV6-5 and TRBJ1-4; weak D call: TRBD1 (5 bases). Trimming took off 4 bases at V and 5 bases at J, with 11 bases between the two ends. This CDR3 comprises 14 residues. Germline V gene sequence: CDR1 MNHEY, CDR2 SVGAGI. This CDR3 is CASSSDRRNEKLFF. For the CDR3, the DNA is TGTGCCAGCAGTTCAGACAGACGGAATGAAAAACTGTTTTTT.

This chain connects TRBV6-2 or TRBV6-3 to TRBJ2-7; the match to TRBD2 covers 7 bases. Looked up from germline, CDR1 is MNHEY and CDR2 is SVGEGT. This CDR3 contains 14 residues. V dropped 6 bases and J dropped 3; count of bases not matched to a gene: 8. The CDR3 region has the DNA TGTGCCAGCAGCTCGACTAGCTTAGTCTACGAGCAGTACTTC. Translation gives CASSSTSLVYEQYF.

The chain has TRBV28 and TRBJ1-2; 7 bases map to TRBD1. V lost 4 bases and J lost 6; bases outside the gene matches: 11. This CDR3 is built from 15 residues. The V gene's germline CDR1 is MDHEN and CDR2 SYDVKM. The CDR3 sequence: CASSSPGQRYNGYTF. For the CDR3, the DNA is TGTGCCAGCAGTTCACCGGGACAGAGGTATAATGGCTACACCTTC.

This clone turned up a few times. This chain uses TRBV7-9 with TRBJ1-2; TRBD1 is a possible D gene (6 bases). CDR3 size: 14 residues. V was cut by 1 base and J by 4 bases, with 10 bases left in between. Germline V CDR1 and CDR2: SEHNR, FQNEAQ (reference sequence). In DNA, the CDR3 is TGTGCCAGCAGCTTAGAAACAGGGAGCTATGGCTACACCTTC. Its protein is CASSLETGSYGYTF.

This clone was recorded only once. The V call is TRBV5-4, the J call TRBJ2-5; D possibly corresponds to TRBD1 (5 bases). Germline V gene data show CDR1 as SGHNT and CDR2 as YYREEE (reference sequence). Trimming removed 2 bases at V and 5 bases at J, with 19 bases between. CDR3 length: 16 amino acids. CDR3 bases: TGTGCCAGCAGCTTCGGTCGCAGGGCGTCCGTGGAGACCCAGTACTTC. Translating it yields CASSFGRRASVETQYF.

V is TRBV3-1 (or the pseudogene TRBV3-2) and J is TRBJ2-7; no clear D gene. Germline V CDR1 and CDR2: LGHDT, YNNKEL (reference sequence). The ends were cut back, 1 base at V and 7 bases at J, with 8 bases in the middle. This CDR3 has 12 residues. The CDR3 DNA follows: TGTGCCAGCAGCCAAGGGAGAGGAGAGCAGTACTTC. This codes for CASSQGRGEQYF.

This clone was detected a few times. The gene calls are TRBV6-1 and TRBJ2-5, with D possibly TRBD2 on 5 matching bases. From germline, CDR1 is MNHNS and CDR2 SASEGT. Between the trimmed V and J ends, which lost 3 bases and 3 bases, there was a span of 14 bases. CDR3 length: 15 amino acids. The chain's CDR3 is CASSESAVGEETQYF. The CDR3 DNA reads TGTGCCAGCAGTGAGTCGGCGGTGGGAGAAGAGACCCAGTACTTC.

The chain uses TRBV10-3 and TRBJ2-7; D not resolved. Trimming removed 8 bases from V and 5 bases from J, with 13 bases in between. The CDR3 runs 12 residues. Germline assignment: CDR1 ENHRY and CDR2 SYGVKD. CDR3 loop: CAIAPVPDEQYF. CDR3 coding DNA: TGTGCCATCGCTCCGGTCCCCGACGAGCAGTACTTC.

This clone was recorded only once. This chain links TRBV5-5 with TRBJ2-7; TRBD2 matches at 9 bases. Germline assignment: CDR1 SGHKS and CDR2 YYEKEE (reference sequence). V shed 4 bases, J shed 6 bases, and the junction held 11 bases outside the gene matches. This CDR3 contains 15 residues. CDR3 bases: TGTGCCAGCAGCCCCCTACTGGCGGGGGGGCCCGAGCAGTACTTC. Translating it yields CASSPLLAGGPEQYF. Looking up the rest from reference TRBV5-5 and TRBJ2-7 gives the full variable domain: DAGVTQSPTHLIKTRGQQVTLRCSPISGHKSVSWYQQVLGQGPQFIFQYYEKEERGRGNFPDRFSARQFPNYSSELNVNALLLGDSALYLCASSPLLAGGPEQYFGPGTRLTVT.

V is TRBV18 and J is TRBJ1-4, with TRBD1 identical over 7 bases. The germline V gene has CDR1 KGHSH and CDR2 LQKENI. With 4 bases clipped from V and 4 bases from J, the junction kept 3 bases outside the gene matches. CDR3 length: 14 residues. In DNA form, the CDR3 reads TGTGCCAGCTCACGCGCAGGGGGTAATGAAAAACTGTTTTTT. Translation gives CASSRAGGNEKLFF.

The chain carries TRBV10-2 and TRBJ2-4; 7 bases fit TRBD2. With V trimmed by 0 bases and J by 9 bases, 8 bases remained unmatched. There are 15 residues in the CDR3. Germline CDR1 is WSHSY and CDR2 is SAAADI. The CDR3 DNA follows: TGCGCCAGCAGTGAGTCTTTTGGGGGGGGAAGCATTCAGTACTTC. Translation: CASSESFGGGSIQYF.

This clone occurred once. The genes are TRBV6-5 and TRBJ1-6; D gene ambiguous. V was shortened by 0 bases and J by 6 bases, with 9 bases between the two germline ends. This CDR3 is built from 15 residues. Germline CDR1 and CDR2: MNHEY and SVGAGI. The CDR3 DNA sequence: TGTGCCAGCAGTTACTCAGCCTGGGCTAATTCACCCCTCCACTTT. Its protein is CASSYSAWANSPLHF.